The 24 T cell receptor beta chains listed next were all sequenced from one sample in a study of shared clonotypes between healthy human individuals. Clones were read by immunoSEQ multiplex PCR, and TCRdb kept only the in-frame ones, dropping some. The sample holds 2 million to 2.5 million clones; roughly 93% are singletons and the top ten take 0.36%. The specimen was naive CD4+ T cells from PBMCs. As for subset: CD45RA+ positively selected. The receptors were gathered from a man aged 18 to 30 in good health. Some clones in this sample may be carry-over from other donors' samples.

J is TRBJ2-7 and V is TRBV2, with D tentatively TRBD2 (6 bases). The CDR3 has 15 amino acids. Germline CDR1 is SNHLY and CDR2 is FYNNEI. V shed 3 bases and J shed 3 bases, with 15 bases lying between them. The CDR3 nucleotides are TGTGCCAGCAGTGAGTTTAGCGGTCGGGGCTACGAGCAGTACTTC. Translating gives CASSEFSGRGYEQYF.

CDR3 region: CAWRNYLGTGGTDTQYF. DNA for the CDR3: TGTGCCTGGAGAAATTATCTAGGGACAGGGGGGACAGATACGCAGTATTTT. The chain carries TRBV30 and TRBJ2-3, with 11 bases that match TRBD1. Trimming at V came to 3 bases and at J to 3 bases, leaving 11 bases not matched to a gene. Looked up from germline, CDR1 is GTSNPN and CDR2 is SVGIG (reference sequence). The CDR3 has 17 residues. Combining the CDR3 with reference TRBV30 and TRBJ2-3 gives the whole variable domain SQTIHQWPATLVQPVGSPLSLECTVEGTSNPNLYWYRQAAGRGLQLLFYSVGIGQISSEVPQNLSASRPQDRQFILSSKKLLLSDSGFYLCAWRNYLGTGGTDTQYFGPGTRLTVL.

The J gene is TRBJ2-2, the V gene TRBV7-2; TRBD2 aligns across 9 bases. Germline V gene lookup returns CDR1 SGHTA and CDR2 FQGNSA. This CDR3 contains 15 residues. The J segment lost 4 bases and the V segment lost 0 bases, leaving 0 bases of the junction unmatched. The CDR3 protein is CASSLASGSTGELFF. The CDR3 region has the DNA TGTGCCAGCAGCTTAGCTAGCGGGAGCACCGGGGAGCTGTTTTTT.

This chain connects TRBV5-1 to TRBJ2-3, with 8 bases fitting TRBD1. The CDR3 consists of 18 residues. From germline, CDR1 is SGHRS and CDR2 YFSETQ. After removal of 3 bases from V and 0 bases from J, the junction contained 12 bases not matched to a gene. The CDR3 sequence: CASSSRAIDRGSTDTQYF. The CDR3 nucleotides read TGCGCCAGCAGCTCCCGGGCGATCGACAGGGGTAGCACAGATACGCAGTATTTT.

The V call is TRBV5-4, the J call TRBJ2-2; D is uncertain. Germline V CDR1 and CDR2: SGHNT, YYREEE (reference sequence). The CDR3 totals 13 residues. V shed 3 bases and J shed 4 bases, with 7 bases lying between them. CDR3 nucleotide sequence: TGTGCCAGCAGCTGGGCTCTCACCGGGGAGCTGTTTTTT. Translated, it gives CASSWALTGELFF.

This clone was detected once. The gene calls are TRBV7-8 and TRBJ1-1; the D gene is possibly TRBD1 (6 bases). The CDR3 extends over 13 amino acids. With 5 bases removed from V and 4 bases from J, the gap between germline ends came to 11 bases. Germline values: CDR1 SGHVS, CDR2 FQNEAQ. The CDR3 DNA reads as TGTGCCAGCAGCCTTTTAGGGGGCACTGAAGCTTTCTTT. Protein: CASSLLGGTEAFF.

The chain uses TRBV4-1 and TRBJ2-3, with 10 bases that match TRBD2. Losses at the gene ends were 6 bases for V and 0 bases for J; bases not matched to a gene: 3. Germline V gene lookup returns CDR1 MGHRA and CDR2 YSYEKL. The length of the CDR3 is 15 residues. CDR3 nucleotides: TGCGCCAGCAGTCGGACTAGCGGTAGCACAGATACGCAGTATTTT. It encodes CASSRTSGSTDTQYF.

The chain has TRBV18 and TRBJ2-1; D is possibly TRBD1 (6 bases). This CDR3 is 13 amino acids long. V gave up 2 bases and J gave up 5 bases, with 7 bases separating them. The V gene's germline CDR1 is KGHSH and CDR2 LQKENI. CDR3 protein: CASSPRTDNEQFF. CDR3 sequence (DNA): TGTGCCAGCTCACCAAGGACAGACAATGAGCAGTTCTTC.

The CDR3 reads CASRNWAGTGELFF. DNA for the CDR3: TGTGCCAGCAGAAACTGGGCGGGCACCGGGGAGCTGTTTTTT. The chain links TRBV5-4 to TRBJ2-2; TRBD2 might be the D (5 bases). Germline CDR1 reads SGHNT; CDR2 reads YYREEE (reference sequence). V gave up 5 bases and J gave up 4 bases, with 12 bases separating them. The CDR3 contains 14 residues. Using reference TRBV5-4 and TRBJ2-2 for the parts outside the CDR3, the full variable domain is ETGVTQSPTHLIKTRGQQVTLRCSSQSGHNTVSWYQQALGQGPQFIFQYYREEENGRGNFPPRFSGLQFPNYSSELNVNALELDDSALYLCASRNWAGTGELFFGEGSRLTVL.

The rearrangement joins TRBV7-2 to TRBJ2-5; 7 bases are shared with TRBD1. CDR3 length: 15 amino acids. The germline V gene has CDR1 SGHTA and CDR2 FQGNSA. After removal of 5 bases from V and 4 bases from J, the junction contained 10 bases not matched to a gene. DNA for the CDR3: TGTGCCAGCAGCGTAAGGGGGCGGGTAGGAGAGACCCAGTACTTC. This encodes CASSVRGRVGETQYF.

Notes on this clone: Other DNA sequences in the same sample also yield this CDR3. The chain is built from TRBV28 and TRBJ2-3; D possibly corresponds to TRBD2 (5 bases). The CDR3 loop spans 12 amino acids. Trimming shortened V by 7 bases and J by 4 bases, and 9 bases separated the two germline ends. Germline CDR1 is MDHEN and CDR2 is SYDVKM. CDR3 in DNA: TGTGCCAGCACTGGAGGCGCAGATACGCAGTATTTT. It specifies CASTGGADTQYF.

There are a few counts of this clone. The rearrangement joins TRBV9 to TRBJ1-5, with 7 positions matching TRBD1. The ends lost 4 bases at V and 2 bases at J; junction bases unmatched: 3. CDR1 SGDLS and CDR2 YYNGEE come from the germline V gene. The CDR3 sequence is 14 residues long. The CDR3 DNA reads TGTGCCAGCAGCCCCACAGGGGGCAATCAGCCCCAGCATTTT. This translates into CASSPTGGNQPQHF.

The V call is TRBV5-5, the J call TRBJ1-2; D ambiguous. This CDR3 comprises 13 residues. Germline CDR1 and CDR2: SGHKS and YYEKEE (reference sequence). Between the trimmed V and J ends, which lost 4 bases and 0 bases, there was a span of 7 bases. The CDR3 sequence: CASSITANYGYTF. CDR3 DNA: TGTGCCAGCAGCATAACAGCTAACTATGGCTACACCTTC.

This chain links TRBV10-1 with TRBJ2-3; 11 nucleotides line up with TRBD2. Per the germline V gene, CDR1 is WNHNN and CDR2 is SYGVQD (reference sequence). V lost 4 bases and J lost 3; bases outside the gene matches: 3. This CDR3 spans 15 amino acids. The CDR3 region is CASSALAGGTDTQYF. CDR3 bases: TGCGCCAGCAGTGCGTTAGCGGGAGGGACAGATACGCAGTATTTT.

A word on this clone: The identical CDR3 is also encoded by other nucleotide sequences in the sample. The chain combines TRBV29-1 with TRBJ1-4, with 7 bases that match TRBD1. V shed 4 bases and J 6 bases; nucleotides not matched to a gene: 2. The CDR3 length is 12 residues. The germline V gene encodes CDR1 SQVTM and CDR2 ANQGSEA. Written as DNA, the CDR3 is TGCAGCGTTGCAGGGGGGGATGAAAAACTGTTTTTT. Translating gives CSVAGGDEKLFF.

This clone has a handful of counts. CDR3 amino acids: CASSPEGHTEAFF. DNA for the CDR3: TGCGCCAGCAGCCCGGAAGGGCACACTGAAGCTTTCTTT. This rearrangement joins TRBV5-1 to TRBJ1-1; no clear D gene. Germline assignment: CDR1 SGHRS and CDR2 YFSETQ. Trimming left V 4 bases short and J 3 bases short, with 10 bases between. This CDR3 contains 13 residues.

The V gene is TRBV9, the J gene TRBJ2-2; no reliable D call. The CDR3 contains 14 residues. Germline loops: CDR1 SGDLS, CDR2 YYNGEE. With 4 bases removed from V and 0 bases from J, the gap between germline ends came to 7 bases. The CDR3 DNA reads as TGTGCCAGCAGCTCCCCAGCGAACACCGGGGAGCTGTTTTTT. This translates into CASSSPANTGELFF. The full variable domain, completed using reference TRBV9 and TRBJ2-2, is DSGVTQTPKHLITATGQRVTLRCSPRSGDLSVYWYQQSLDQGLQFLIQYYNGEERAKGNILERFSAQQFPDLHSELNLSSLELGDSALYFCASSSPANTGELFFGEGSRLTVL.

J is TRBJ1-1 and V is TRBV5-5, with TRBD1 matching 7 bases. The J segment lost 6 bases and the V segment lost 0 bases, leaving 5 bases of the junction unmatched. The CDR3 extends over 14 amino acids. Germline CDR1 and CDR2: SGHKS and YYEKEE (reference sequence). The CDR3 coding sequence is TGTGCCAGCAGCTTGGGGACAGGAGACTCTGAAGCTTTCTTT. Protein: CASSLGTGDSEAFF.

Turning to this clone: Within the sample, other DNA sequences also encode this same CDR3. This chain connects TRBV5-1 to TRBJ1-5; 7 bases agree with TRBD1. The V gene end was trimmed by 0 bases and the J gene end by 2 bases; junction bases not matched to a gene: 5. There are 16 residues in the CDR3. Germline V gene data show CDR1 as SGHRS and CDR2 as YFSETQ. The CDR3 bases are TGCGCCAGCAGCTTGGGACAGGGAGGTGGCAATCAGCCCCAGCATTTT. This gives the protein CASSLGQGGGNQPQHF.

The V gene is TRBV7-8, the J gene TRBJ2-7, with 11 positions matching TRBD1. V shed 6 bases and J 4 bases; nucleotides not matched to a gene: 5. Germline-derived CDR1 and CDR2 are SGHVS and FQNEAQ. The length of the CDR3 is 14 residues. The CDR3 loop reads CASRIGQGAYEQYF. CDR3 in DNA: TGTGCCAGCAGAATCGGACAGGGGGCTTACGAGCAGTACTTC. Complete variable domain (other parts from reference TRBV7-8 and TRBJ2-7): GAGVSQSPRYKVAKRGQDVALRCDPISGHVSLFWYQQALGQGPEFLTYFQNEAQLDKSGLPSDRFFAERPEGSVSTLKIQRTQQEDSAVYLCASRIGQGAYEQYFGPGTRLTVT.

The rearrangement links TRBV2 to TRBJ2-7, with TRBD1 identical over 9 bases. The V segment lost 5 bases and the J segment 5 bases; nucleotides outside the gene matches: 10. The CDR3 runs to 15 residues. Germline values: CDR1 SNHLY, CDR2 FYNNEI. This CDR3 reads CASSQLRDRVHEQYF. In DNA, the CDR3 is TGTGCCAGCAGTCAATTGCGGGACAGGGTCCACGAGCAGTACTTC.

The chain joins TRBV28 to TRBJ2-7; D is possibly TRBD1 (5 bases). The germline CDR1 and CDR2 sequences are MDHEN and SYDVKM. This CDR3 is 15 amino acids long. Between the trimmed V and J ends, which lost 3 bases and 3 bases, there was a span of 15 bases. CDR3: CASSFKGRVDYEQYF. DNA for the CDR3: TGTGCCAGCAGTTTCAAGGGCAGGGTTGACTACGAGCAGTACTTC.

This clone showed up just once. In DNA, the CDR3 is TGTGCCAGCAGTGAATCGGGGGCGGGAGGAGTCTACGAGCAGTACTTC. This sequence encodes CASSESGAGGVYEQYF. The chain is built from TRBV25-1 and TRBJ2-7; 8 bases match TRBD2. Germline lookup yields CDR1 MGHDK and CDR2 SYGVNS. The CDR3 length is 16 residues. V shed 1 base and J 3 bases; nucleotides not matched to a gene: 8.

The CDR3 loop reads CASSVASGSTDTQYF. The CDR3 coding sequence is TGTGCCAGCAGCGTGGCTAGCGGGAGCACAGATACGCAGTATTTT. The chain links TRBV4-2 to TRBJ2-3; 8 bases line up with TRBD2. After removal of 5 bases from V and 0 bases from J, the junction contained 4 bases not matched to a gene. From germline, CDR1 is LGHNA and CDR2 YNFKEQ. This CDR3 comprises 15 residues.